This T cell receptor beta chain was captured in a study of human T cells and chemical hapten exposure. General study results and limits: TCRs at a frequency above 1 in 1000 stayed unchanged with DPC sensitization.

With respect to this clonotype: The antigen is undetermined.

Library preparation tagged each individual cDNA molecule with a unique molecular identifier. MiXCR, applied by TCRdb to the RACE reads, yields one record per CDR3 protein. In the table there are about 130,000 distinct CDR3 sequences, 9% to 10% of which are singletons. Time point given: healthy volunteer bleed at 2 weeks. Unseparated into fractions, whole blood served as the source from which total RNA was extracted. Germline V gives CDR1 MNHEY, CDR2 SVGEGT. The length of the CDR3 is 14 residues. V lost 6 bases to trimming and J lost 3 bases; unmatched junction nucleotides: 1. The specimen was whole blood. The chain couples TRBV6-2 or TRBV6-3 to TRBJ2-7, with 14 bases lining up with TRBD2. The sequence came from a male donor in good health. Some clones in this sample may be carry-over from other donors' samples. CDR3 sequence: CASRGLAGGYEQYF. The CDR3 bases are TGTGCCAGCAGAGGACTAGCGGGAGGCTACGAGCAGTACTTC.